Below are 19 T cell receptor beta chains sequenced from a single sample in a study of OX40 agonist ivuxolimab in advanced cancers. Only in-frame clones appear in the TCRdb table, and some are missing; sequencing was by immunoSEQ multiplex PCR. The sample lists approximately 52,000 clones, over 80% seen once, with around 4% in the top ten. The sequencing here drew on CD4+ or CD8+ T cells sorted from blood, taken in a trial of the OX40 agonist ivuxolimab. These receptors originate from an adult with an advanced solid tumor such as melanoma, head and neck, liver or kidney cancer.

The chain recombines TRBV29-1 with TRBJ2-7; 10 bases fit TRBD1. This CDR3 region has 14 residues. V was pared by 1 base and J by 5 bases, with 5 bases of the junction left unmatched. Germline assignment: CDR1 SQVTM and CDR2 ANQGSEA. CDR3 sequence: CSVEARQGAHEQYF. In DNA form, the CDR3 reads TGCAGCGTTGAAGCCCGACAGGGGGCCCACGAGCAGTACTTC.

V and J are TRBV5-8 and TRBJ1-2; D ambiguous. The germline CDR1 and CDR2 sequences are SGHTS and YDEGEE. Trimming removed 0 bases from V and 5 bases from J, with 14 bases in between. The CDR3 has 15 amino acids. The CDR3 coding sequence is TGTGCCAGCAGCTTGGCCGAGGTATCCTATTATGGCTACACCTTC. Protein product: CASSLAEVSYYGYTF.

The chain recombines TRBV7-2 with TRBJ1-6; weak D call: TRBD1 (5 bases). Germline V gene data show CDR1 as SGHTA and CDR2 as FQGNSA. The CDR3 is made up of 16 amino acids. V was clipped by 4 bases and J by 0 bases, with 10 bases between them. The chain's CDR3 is CASSSRGGSYNSPLHF. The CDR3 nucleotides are TGTGCCAGCAGCTCCCGGGGGGGCTCCTATAATTCACCCCTCCACTTT.

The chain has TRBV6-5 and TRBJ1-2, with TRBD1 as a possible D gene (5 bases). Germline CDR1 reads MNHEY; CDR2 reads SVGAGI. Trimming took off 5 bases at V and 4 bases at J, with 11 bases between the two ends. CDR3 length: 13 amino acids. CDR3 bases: TGTGCCAGCAGTAACGCCGGGACCTATGGCTACACCTTC. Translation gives CASSNAGTYGYTF.

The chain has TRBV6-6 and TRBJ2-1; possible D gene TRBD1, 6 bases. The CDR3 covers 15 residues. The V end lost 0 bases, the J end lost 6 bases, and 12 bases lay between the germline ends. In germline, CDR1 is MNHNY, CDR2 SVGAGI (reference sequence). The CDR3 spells CASSYSSVGGNEQFF. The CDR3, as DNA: TGTGCCAGCAGTTACTCGAGCGTAGGGGGCAATGAGCAGTTCTTC.

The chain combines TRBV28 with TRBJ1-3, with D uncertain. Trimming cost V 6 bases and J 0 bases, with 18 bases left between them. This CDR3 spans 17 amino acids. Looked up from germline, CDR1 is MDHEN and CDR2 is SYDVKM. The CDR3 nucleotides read TGTGCCAGCAGCTTAGAAGAACCCTACTACTCTGGAAACACCATATATTTT. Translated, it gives CASSLEEPYYSGNTIYF.

The CDR3 region has the DNA TGCGCCAGCAGCCAAGCGGGCAAACCTCCAGGGTACTTC. It specifies CASSQAGKPPGYF. V is TRBV4-1 and J is TRBJ2-5; D call uncertain. CDR1 MGHRA and CDR2 YSYEKL come from the germline V gene. The V end was cut by 1 base, the J end by 13 bases, with 16 bases between. This CDR3 has 13 amino acids.

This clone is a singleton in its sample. CDR3: CASSLGASGGSRNEQFF. DNA of the CDR3: TGTGCCAGCAGCTTGGGAGCTAGCGGGGGGTCCCGCAATGAGCAGTTCTTC. The J gene is TRBJ2-1, the V gene TRBV5-4; 11 bases are shared with TRBD2. The CDR3 loop spans 17 amino acids. Germline CDR1 and CDR2: SGHNT and YYREEE (reference sequence). V shed 0 bases, J shed 6 bases, and the junction held 8 bases outside the gene matches. Based on the CDR3 plus reference TRBV5-4 and TRBJ2-1, the full variable domain is ETGVTQSPTHLIKTRGQQVTLRCSSQSGHNTVSWYQQALGQGPQFIFQYYREEENGRGNFPPRFSGLQFPNYSSELNVNALELDDSALYLCASSLGASGGSRNEQFFGPGTRLTVL.

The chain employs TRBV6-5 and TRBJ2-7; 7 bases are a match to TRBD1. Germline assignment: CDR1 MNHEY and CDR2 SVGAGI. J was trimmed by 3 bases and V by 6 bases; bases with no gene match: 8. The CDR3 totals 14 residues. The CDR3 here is CASSLDRSVYEQYF. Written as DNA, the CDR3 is TGTGCCAGCAGCCTGGACAGGTCGGTCTACGAGCAGTACTTC.

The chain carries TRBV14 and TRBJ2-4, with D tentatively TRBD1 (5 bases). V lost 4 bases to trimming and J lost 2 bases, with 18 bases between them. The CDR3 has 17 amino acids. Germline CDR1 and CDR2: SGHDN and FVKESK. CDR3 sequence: CASSPNSKKGPKNIQYF. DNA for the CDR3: TGTGCCAGCAGCCCGAATTCTAAGAAGGGGCCCAAAAACATTCAGTACTTC.

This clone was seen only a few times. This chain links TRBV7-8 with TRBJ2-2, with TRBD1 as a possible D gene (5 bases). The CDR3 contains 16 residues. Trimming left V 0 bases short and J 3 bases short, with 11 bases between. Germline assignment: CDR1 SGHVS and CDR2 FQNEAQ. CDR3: CASSLATRVDTGELFF. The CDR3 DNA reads TGTGCCAGCAGCTTAGCGACCAGGGTGGACACCGGGGAGCTGTTTTTT.

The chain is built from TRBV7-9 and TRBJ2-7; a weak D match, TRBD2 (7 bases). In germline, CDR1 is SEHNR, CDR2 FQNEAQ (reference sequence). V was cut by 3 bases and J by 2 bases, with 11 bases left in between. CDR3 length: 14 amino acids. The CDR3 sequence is CASSFGGQTYEQYF. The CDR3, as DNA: TGTGCCAGCAGCTTCGGGGGGCAAACCTACGAGCAGTACTTC. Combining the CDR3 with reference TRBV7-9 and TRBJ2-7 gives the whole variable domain DTGVSQNPRHKITKRGQNVTFRCDPISEHNRLYWYRQTLGQGPEFLTYFQNEAQLEKSRLLSDRFSAERPKGSFSTLEIQRTEQGDSAMYLCASSFGGQTYEQYFGPGTRLTVT.

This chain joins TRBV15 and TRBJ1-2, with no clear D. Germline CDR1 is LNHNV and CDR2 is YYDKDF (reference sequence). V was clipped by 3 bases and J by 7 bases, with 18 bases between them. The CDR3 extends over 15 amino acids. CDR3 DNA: TGTGCCACCAGCAGCGACCTGGGCCAGCTTGTTGGCTACACCTTC. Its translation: CATSSDLGQLVGYTF.

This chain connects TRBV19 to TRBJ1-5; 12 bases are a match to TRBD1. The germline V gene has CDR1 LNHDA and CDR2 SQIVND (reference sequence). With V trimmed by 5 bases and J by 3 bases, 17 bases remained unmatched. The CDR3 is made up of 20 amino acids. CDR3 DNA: TGTGCCAGTAGTCAAAGGGGGGACAGGGGGCTAAGTTGGAACAATCAGCCCCAGCATTTT. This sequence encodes CASSQRGDRGLSWNNQPQHF.

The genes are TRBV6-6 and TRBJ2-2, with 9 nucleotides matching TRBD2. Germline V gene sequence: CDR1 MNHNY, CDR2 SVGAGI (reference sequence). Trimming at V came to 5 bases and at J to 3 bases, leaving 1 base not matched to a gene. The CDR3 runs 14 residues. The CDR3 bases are TGTGCCAGCAGTCGCGGGGGGGACACCGGGGAGCTGTTTTTT. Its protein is CASSRGGDTGELFF.

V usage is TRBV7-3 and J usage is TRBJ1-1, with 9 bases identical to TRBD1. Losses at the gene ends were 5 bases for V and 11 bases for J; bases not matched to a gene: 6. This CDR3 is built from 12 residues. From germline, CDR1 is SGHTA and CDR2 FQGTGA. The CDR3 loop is CASSDKQGAAFF. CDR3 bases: TGTGCCAGCAGCGACAAACAGGGGGCGGCTTTCTTT. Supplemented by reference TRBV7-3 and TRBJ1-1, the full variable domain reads GAGVSQTPSNKVTEKGKYVELRCDPISGHTALYWYRQSLGQGPEFLIYFQGTGAADDSGLPNDRFFAVRPEGSVSTLKIQRTERGDSAVYLCASSDKQGAAFFGQGTRLTVV.

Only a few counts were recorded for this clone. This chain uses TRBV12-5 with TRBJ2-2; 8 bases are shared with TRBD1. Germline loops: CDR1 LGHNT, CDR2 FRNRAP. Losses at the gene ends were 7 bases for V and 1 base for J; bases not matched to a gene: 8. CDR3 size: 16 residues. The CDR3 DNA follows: TGTGCTAGTGCCAGGGACAGGATTAAGAACACCGGGGAGCTGTTTTTT. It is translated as CASARDRIKNTGELFF.

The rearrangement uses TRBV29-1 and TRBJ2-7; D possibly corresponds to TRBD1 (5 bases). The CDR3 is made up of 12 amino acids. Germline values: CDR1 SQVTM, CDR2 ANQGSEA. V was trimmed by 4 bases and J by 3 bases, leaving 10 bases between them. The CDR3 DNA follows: TGCAGCGTTGGAAACAGGATCTACGAGCAGTACTTC. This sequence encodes CSVGNRIYEQYF.

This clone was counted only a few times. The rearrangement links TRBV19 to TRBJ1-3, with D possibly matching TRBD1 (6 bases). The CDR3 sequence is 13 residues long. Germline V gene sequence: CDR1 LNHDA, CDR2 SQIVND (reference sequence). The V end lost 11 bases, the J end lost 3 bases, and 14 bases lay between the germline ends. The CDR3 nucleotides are TGTGCCGCAAAACAGGGTAATGGAAACACCATATATTTT. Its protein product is CAAKQGNGNTIYF.